The 10 T cell receptor beta chains listed next were all sequenced from one sample in a study of T-cell memory formation after mild COVID-19. MiXCR was run by TCRdb on the 5' RACE reads, yielding one entry per CDR3 protein. This table has fewer than 300,000 distinct CDR3 sequences, 16% appearing once. The sequenced material came from PBMCs or a T cell subset sorted from them (not recorded which). The receptors derive from a man between 18 and 35 years old who had mild COVID-19 (a few samples of this study predate the infection). Cell type and time point are not known.

There are many counts of this clonotype. The V gene is TRBV3-1, the J gene TRBJ2-2, with D possibly matching TRBD2 (5 bases). Trimming removed 6 bases from V and 4 bases from J, with 12 bases in between. Germline CDR1 reads LGHDT; CDR2 reads YNNKEL (reference sequence). The CDR3 covers 14 residues. The DNA of the CDR3 is TGTGCCAGCAGTCGAGGGTCCGGCACCGGGGAGCTGTTTTTT. Encoded protein: CASSRGSGTGELFF.

This clonotype was found many times. This chain links TRBV5-6 with TRBJ2-7; perhaps TRBD1 as D (6 bases). Between the trimmed V and J ends, which lost 0 bases and 2 bases, there was a span of 18 bases. The CDR3 totals 17 residues. Germline CDR1 and CDR2: SGHDT and YYEEEE. The CDR3 nucleotides are TGTGCCAGCAGCTTGGGGCCAGGACAGAGTAATACCTACGAGCAGTACTTC. This gives the protein CASSLGPGQSNTYEQYF.

The chain uses TRBV5-1 and TRBJ1-6; 8 nucleotides match TRBD1. With 0 bases clipped from V and 9 bases from J, the junction kept 5 bases outside the gene matches. Germline V CDR1 and CDR2: SGHRS, YFSETQ. The CDR3 sequence is 15 residues long. In nucleotides, the CDR3 is TGCGCCAGCAGCTTGGCTTGGACAGGGATTTCACCCCTCCACTTT. This codes for CASSLAWTGISPLHF. Filled out from reference TRBV5-1 and TRBJ1-6, the complete variable domain reads KAGVTQTPRYLIKTRGQQVTLSCSPISGHRSVSWYQQTPGQGLQFLFEYFSETQRNKGNFPGRFSGRQFSNSRSEMNVSTLELGDSALYLCASSLAWTGISPLHFGNGTRLTVT.

CDR3 protein: CASSLNGATNEKLFF. The CDR3 bases are TGTGCCAGCAGCTTAAACGGAGCAACTAATGAAAAACTGTTTTTT. The chain links TRBV7-2 to TRBJ1-4, with D unresolved. This CDR3 has 15 amino acids. Germline assignment: CDR1 SGHTA and CDR2 FQGNSA. Deletions cut 2 bases from V and 0 bases from J, with 7 bases between.

This clonotype was observed a few times. V is TRBV29-1 and J is TRBJ1-4; D is ambiguous. Between the trimmed V and J ends, which lost 0 bases and 8 bases, there was a span of 16 bases. Germline-derived CDR1 and CDR2 are SQVTM and ANQGSEA. The CDR3 sequence is 15 residues long. CDR3 DNA sequence: TGCAGCGTTGAAGATCCCTCCAGTTTTGGGGAAAAACTGTTTTTT. This translates into CSVEDPSSFGEKLFF.

This clonotype was detected only a few times. This rearrangement joins TRBV5-5 to TRBJ1-2; the D is unclear. V was cut by 4 bases and J by 7 bases, with 17 bases left in between. There are 14 residues in the CDR3. Germline values: CDR1 SGHKS, CDR2 YYEKEE (reference sequence). CDR3 bases: TGTGCCAGCAGCCCCTACGGTATTTCCCGTGGCTACACCTTC. As protein: CASSPYGISRGYTF.

This clonotype was observed at least ten times. The chain links TRBV5-6 to TRBJ2-1; TRBD1 might be the D (6 bases). This CDR3 region has 13 residues. V lost 2 bases and J 4 bases, leaving 7 bases between the germline ends. Looked up from germline, CDR1 is SGHDT and CDR2 is YYEEEE. The CDR3 region is CASSFGQYNEQFF. The CDR3 DNA is TGTGCCAGCAGCTTCGGACAGTACAATGAGCAGTTCTTC.

The chain uses TRBV9 and TRBJ2-7; D not certain. Germline V gives CDR1 SGDLS, CDR2 YYNGEE. V lost 2 bases, J lost 1 base, and 13 bases lay in between. This CDR3 comprises 15 residues. The CDR3 DNA is TGTGCCAGCAGCGTTTACAGCTCCCAATCCTACGAGCAGTACTTC. This codes for CASSVYSSQSYEQYF.

The V call is TRBV7-8, the J call TRBJ2-7; tentative D call: TRBD1 (7 bases). This CDR3 region has 12 residues. V lost 5 bases to trimming and J lost 7 bases, with 12 bases between them. Germline V CDR1 and CDR2: SGHVS, FQNEAQ. In DNA form, the CDR3 reads TGTGCCAGCAGCATGACAGGGAGGGAGCAGTACGTC. Its protein product is CASSMTGREQYV.

This clonotype was recorded at least ten times. The V call is TRBV29-1, the J call TRBJ2-1, with D perhaps given as TRBD1 or TRBD2 (6 bases each). This CDR3 spans 15 amino acids. Trimming took off 5 bases at V and 0 bases at J, with 14 bases between the two ends. CDR1 and CDR2 from the germline V gene are SQVTM and ANQGSEA. The CDR3 reads CSVNGGSNSYNEQFF. The CDR3 coding sequence is TGCAGCGTTAACGGGGGCTCAAACTCCTACAATGAGCAGTTCTTC.